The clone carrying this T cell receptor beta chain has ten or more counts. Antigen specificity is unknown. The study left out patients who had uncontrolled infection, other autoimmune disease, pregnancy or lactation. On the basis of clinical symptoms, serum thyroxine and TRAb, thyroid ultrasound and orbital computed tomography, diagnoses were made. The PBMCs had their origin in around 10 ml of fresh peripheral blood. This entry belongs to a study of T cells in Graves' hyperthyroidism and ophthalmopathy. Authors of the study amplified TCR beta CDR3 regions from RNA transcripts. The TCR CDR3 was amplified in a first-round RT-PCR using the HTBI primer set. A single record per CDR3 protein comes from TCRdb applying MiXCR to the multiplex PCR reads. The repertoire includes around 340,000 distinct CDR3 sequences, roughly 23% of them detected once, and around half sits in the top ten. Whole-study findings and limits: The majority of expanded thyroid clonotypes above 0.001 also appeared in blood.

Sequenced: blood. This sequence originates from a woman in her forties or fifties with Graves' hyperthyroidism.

The CDR3 sequence is CSAKQVNQPQHF. CDR3 nucleotides: TGCAGTGCTAAACAGGTTAATCAGCCCCAGCATTTT. This chain joins TRBV20-1 and TRBJ1-5, with a weak D call TRBD1 (5 bases). Per the germline V gene, CDR1 is DFQATT and CDR2 is SNEGSKA (reference sequence). V lost 4 bases and J 4 bases, leaving 8 bases between the germline ends. The CDR3 is made up of 12 amino acids.